The 32 T cell receptor beta chains below all came from one sample that was sequenced in a study of vaccination effects on CD4 cells after COVID-19. Method: immunoSEQ multiplex PCR; TCRdb's copy keeps in-frame clones and lacks some. This sample has approximately 47,000 clones, with 60% to 85% found just once. Culturing for around eleven days preceded CD4+ T cell isolation. Their antigens remain unidentified. The sample here was CD4+ T cells from PBMCs cultured without peptide, taken before COVID-19 vaccination. Every receptor here comes from a human donor who had a prior SARS-CoV-2 infection.

The V gene is TRBV7-2, the J gene TRBJ1-2, with D perhaps matching TRBD1 (5 bases). Per germline, CDR1 SGHTA and CDR2 FQGNSA. Trimming removed 5 bases from V and 3 bases from J, with 16 bases in between. The CDR3 is 15 residues long. CDR3 residues: CASSPPPWGYYGYTF. The CDR3 DNA reads as TGTGCCAGCAGCCCACCACCATGGGGGTACTATGGCTACACCTTC.

V and J are TRBV5-4 and TRBJ2-4; 9 nucleotides line up with TRBD2. J lost 4 bases, V lost 0 bases, and 8 bases had no gene match. This CDR3 is built from 17 residues. Germline V gives CDR1 SGHNT, CDR2 YYREEE (reference sequence). This CDR3 is CASSLAKASGGKNIQYF. CDR3 coding DNA: TGTGCCAGCAGCTTGGCCAAGGCGAGCGGGGGGAAAAACATTCAGTACTTC.

The chain has TRBV5-1 and TRBJ2-7; either TRBD1 or TRBD2 may supply D (5 bases each). V lost 4 bases, J lost 5 bases, and 19 bases lay in between. This CDR3 is built from 15 residues. Germline V gene lookup returns CDR1 SGHRS and CDR2 YFSETQ. The CDR3, as DNA: TGCGCCAGCAGCCCACTGGGGCGGGTCGCCGACGAGCAGTACTTC. This sequence encodes CASSPLGRVADEQYF.

This sequence joins TRBV12-3 or TRBV12-4 and TRBJ1-3, with no clear D. The CDR3 runs to 12 residues. V was pared by 6 bases and J by 4 bases, with 7 bases between. The CDR3 nucleotides are TGTGCCAGCAGCAATTCCGGAAACACCATATATTTT. Amino acid sequence: CASSNSGNTIYF.

CDR3 in amino acids: CASSFPRLAGGTGELFF. In DNA, the CDR3 is TGTGCCAGCAGCTTCCCTAGACTAGCGGGAGGAACCGGGGAGCTGTTTTTT. The V call is TRBV5-5, the J call TRBJ2-2; 13 nucleotides match TRBD2. Trimming at V came to 2 bases and at J to 5 bases, leaving 6 bases not matched to a gene. Germline CDR1 and CDR2: SGHKS and YYEKEE (reference sequence). The CDR3 has 17 residues.

This clone was seen a handful of times. This chain links TRBV28 with TRBJ1-4; D not certain. The germline CDR1 and CDR2 sequences are MDHEN and SYDVKM. This CDR3 has 13 amino acids. Trimming took off 5 bases at V and 8 bases at J, with 12 bases between the two ends. The CDR3, as DNA: TGTGCCAGCAGTGGTTCATACAGCGAAAAACTGTTTTTT. Its translation is CASSGSYSEKLFF.

The rearrangement links TRBV7-9 to TRBJ1-2; 7 bases are a match to TRBD1. After removal of 0 bases from V and 2 bases from J, the junction contained 3 bases not matched to a gene. This CDR3 has 15 amino acids. The V gene's germline CDR1 is SEHNR and CDR2 FQNEAQ (reference sequence). The CDR3: CASSLASGGNYGYTF. CDR3 bases: TGTGCCAGCAGCTTAGCGTCAGGGGGAAACTATGGCTACACCTTC.

The V call is TRBV7-3, the J call TRBJ2-1, with TRBD2 as a possible D gene (6 bases). V dropped 3 bases and J dropped 3 bases, with 12 bases sitting between them. This CDR3 region has 15 residues. Germline values: CDR1 SGHTA, CDR2 FQGTGA. CDR3 sequence: CASSFIGGDYNEQFF. In DNA form, the CDR3 reads TGTGCCAGCAGCTTTATCGGCGGGGACTACAATGAGCAGTTCTTC. Full variable domain (missing parts from reference TRBV7-3 and TRBJ2-1): GAGVSQTPSNKVTEKGKYVELRCDPISGHTALYWYRQSLGQGPEFLIYFQGTGAADDSGLPNDRFFAVRPEGSVSTLKIQRTERGDSAVYLCASSFIGGDYNEQFFGPGTRLTVL.

In regard to this clone: This specimen includes other DNA sequences encoding the same CDR3. The chain couples TRBV7-2 to TRBJ2-1; tentatively, D is TRBD2 (5 bases). Trimming took off 0 bases at V and 1 base at J, with 7 bases between the two ends. The CDR3 consists of 15 residues. Germline-derived CDR1 and CDR2 are SGHTA and FQGNSA. CDR3 nucleotides: TGTGCCAGCAGCTTAGCGGGAGTATCCTACAATGAGCAGTTCTTC. Amino acid sequence: CASSLAGVSYNEQFF.

CDR3 in DNA: TGTGCCTGGAGTGTACTGGTCTGGGGAGCCCGTTATGGCTACACCTTC. Its translation is CAWSVLVWGARYGYTF. The chain joins TRBV30 to TRBJ1-2; D is unclear. This CDR3 has 16 residues. CDR1 is GTSNPN and CDR2 is SVGIG in the germline V gene (reference sequence). Trimming removed 0 bases at V and 5 bases at J, with 19 bases between.

The V call is TRBV6-1, the J call TRBJ1-1; D unclear. Germline CDR1 reads MNHNS; CDR2 reads SASEGT. Trimming removed 2 bases from V and 1 base from J, with 2 bases in between. The CDR3 spans 12 residues. In nucleotides, the CDR3 is TGTGCCAGCAGTGAATGGAACACTGAAGCTTTCTTT. It translates to CASSEWNTEAFF.

This chain links TRBV5-1 with TRBJ2-7; 7 bases fit TRBD1. After removal of 0 bases from V and 5 bases from J, the junction contained 5 bases not matched to a gene. This CDR3 region has 14 residues. CDR1 SGHRS and CDR2 YFSETQ come from the germline V gene. DNA for the CDR3: TGCGCCAGCAGCTTGGAGGGACAGAGCCACGAGCAGTACTTC. This sequence encodes CASSLEGQSHEQYF. The whole variable domain, remainder taken from reference TRBV5-1 and TRBJ2-7, is KAGVTQTPRYLIKTRGQQVTLSCSPISGHRSVSWYQQTPGQGLQFLFEYFSETQRNKGNFPGRFSGRQFSNSRSEMNVSTLELGDSALYLCASSLEGQSHEQYFGPGTRLTVT.

This clone came up once. The DNA of the CDR3 is TGTGCCAGCATCCCGAGGGGTTGGTTTTCGAAAGAGACCCAGTACTTC. It yields the protein CASIPRGWFSKETQYF. This rearrangement joins TRBV6-4 to TRBJ2-5, with D perhaps being TRBD1 or TRBD2 (5 bases each). Trimming stripped 7 bases from V and 3 bases from J, with 21 bases between. CDR3 length: 16 residues. Germline V gene data show CDR1 as MRHNA and CDR2 as SNTAGT.

This clone was seen only once. V is TRBV19 and J is TRBJ2-5; D ambiguous. The CDR3 is made up of 12 amino acids. CDR1 and CDR2 from the germline V gene are LNHDA and SQIVND (reference sequence). With 6 bases removed from V and 4 bases from J, the gap between germline ends came to 9 bases. The CDR3 coding sequence is TGTGCCAGTAGGGTTCCGGGAGAGACCCAGTACTTC. It is translated as CASRVPGETQYF.

V gene TRBV6-5 combines with J gene TRBJ2-7; D call uncertain. This CDR3 has 15 amino acids. Germline V gives CDR1 MNHEY, CDR2 SVGAGI. V shed 8 bases and J shed 2 bases, with 19 bases lying between them. In DNA form, the CDR3 reads TGTGCCAGCCGCATGGCGATCGGCCCCACCTACGAGCAGTACTTC. As protein: CASRMAIGPTYEQYF.

Only one count was recorded for this clone. The chain joins TRBV7-2 to TRBJ2-7, with D unresolved. The V gene's germline CDR1 is SGHTA and CDR2 FQGNSA. The CDR3 runs 13 residues. V was cut by 5 bases and J by 1 base, with 9 bases left in between. The CDR3, as DNA: TGTGCCAGCAGCCGATGGGCTTCCTACGAGCAGTACTTC. Encoded protein: CASSRWASYEQYF.

The V call is TRBV11-1, the J call TRBJ2-6, with 7 bases matching TRBD1. Germline loops: CDR1 SGHAT, CDR2 FQDESV (reference sequence). Losses at the gene ends were 6 bases for V and 1 base for J; bases not matched to a gene: 3. This CDR3 spans 15 amino acids. The CDR3 nucleotides are TGTGCCAGCAGGCCGACAGGGTCTGGGGCCAACGTCCTGACTTTC. Residues: CASRPTGSGANVLTF.

V gene TRBV2 combines with J gene TRBJ2-3; 13 bases are a match to TRBD2. Germline trimming cut 8 bases from V and 2 bases from J; bases unmatched to any gene: 1. Germline loops: CDR1 SNHLY, CDR2 FYNNEI. The CDR3 length is 14 residues. The CDR3 region is CASGLAGVTDTQYF. In DNA, the CDR3 is TGTGCCAGCGGACTAGCGGGGGTCACAGATACGCAGTATTTT.

This clone was counted only a few times. This chain connects TRBV11-2 to TRBJ2-1, with D possibly matching TRBD2 (6 bases). V lost 1 base and J lost 13, with 11 bases in between. This CDR3 comprises 12 residues. Per the germline V gene, CDR1 is SGHAT and CDR2 is FQNNGV. This CDR3 is CASSLAGVGQFF. CDR3 nucleotides: TGTGCCAGCAGCTTAGCGGGGGTTGGTCAGTTCTTC.

V and J are TRBV9 and TRBJ2-5, with D perhaps assigned TRBD1 or TRBD2 (5 bases each). The CDR3 has 15 residues. V gave up 3 bases and J gave up 7 bases, with 19 bases separating them. In germline, CDR1 is SGDLS, CDR2 YYNGEE. The CDR3 reads CASSASGTNRGTQYF. DNA of the CDR3: TGTGCCAGCAGCGCCTCCGGGACCAACCGGGGGACCCAGTACTTC.

The V and J genes are TRBV15 and TRBJ2-5; 9 bases agree with TRBD1. The CDR3 loop spans 14 amino acids. In germline, CDR1 is LNHNV, CDR2 YYDKDF (reference sequence). The ends lost 3 bases at V and 3 bases at J; junction bases unmatched: 2. The CDR3 sequence is CATSRGDREETQYF. In DNA, the CDR3 is TGTGCCACCAGCAGGGGGGACAGGGAAGAGACCCAGTACTTC.

This chain links TRBV5-4 with TRBJ2-1, with TRBD1 identical over 9 bases. With 4 bases clipped from V and 4 bases from J, the junction kept 12 bases outside the gene matches. The CDR3 has 17 residues. Looked up from germline, CDR1 is SGHNT and CDR2 is YYREEE (reference sequence). In nucleotides, the CDR3 is TGTGCCAGCAGCCGACCCCTACTCGGGACAGGGTACAATGAGCAGTTCTTC. This codes for CASSRPLLGTGYNEQFF. Together with reference TRBV5-4 and TRBJ2-1, the CDR3 gives the full variable domain: ETGVTQSPTHLIKTRGQQVTLRCSSQSGHNTVSWYQQALGQGPQFIFQYYREEENGRGNFPPRFSGLQFPNYSSELNVNALELDDSALYLCASSRPLLGTGYNEQFFGPGTRLTVL.

The rearrangement links TRBV6-2 or TRBV6-3 to TRBJ2-6, with D perhaps assigned TRBD1 or TRBD2 (5 bases each). The CDR3 runs 17 residues. Germline V lookup: CDR1 MNHEY, CDR2 SVGEGT. V gave up 5 bases and J gave up 0 bases, with 14 bases separating them. CDR3: CASSTRGRNSGANVLTF. CDR3 DNA sequence: TGTGCCAGCAGTACCCGGGGACGAAACTCTGGGGCCAACGTCCTGACTTTC.

The gene calls are TRBV7-9 and TRBJ1-1; D gene uncertain. V lost 6 bases to trimming and J lost 6 bases, with 17 bases between them. CDR1 is SEHNR and CDR2 is FQNEAQ in the germline V gene (reference sequence). This CDR3 is built from 14 residues. The CDR3 DNA reads TGTGCCAGCAGTTCACGAGCGGACGGCCCTGAAGCTTTCTTT. It is translated as CASSSRADGPEAFF. The variable domain in full, with the rest retrieved from reference TRBV7-9 and TRBJ1-1, is DTGVSQNPRHKITKRGQNVTFRCDPISEHNRLYWYRQTLGQGPEFLTYFQNEAQLEKSRLLSDRFSAERPKGSFSTLEIQRTEQGDSAMYLCASSSRADGPEAFFGQGTRLTVV.

V is TRBV30 and J is TRBJ2-6, with D possibly called TRBD1 or TRBD2 (5 bases each). From germline, CDR1 is GTSNPN and CDR2 SVGIG (reference sequence). Trimming shortened V by 4 bases and J by 2 bases, and 9 bases separated the two germline ends. The CDR3 covers 14 residues. As DNA, the CDR3 is TGTGCCTGGATTAGGGACGCTGGGGCCAACGTCCTGACTTTC. This translates into CAWIRDAGANVLTF.

V and J are TRBV3-1 (or the pseudogene TRBV3-2) and TRBJ2-7; D unresolved. Germline CDR1 and CDR2: LGHDT and YNNKEL (reference sequence). Trimming pared 4 bases from V and 5 bases from J, leaving 6 bases between. This CDR3 has 11 residues. The CDR3 here is CASSLYDEQYF. The CDR3 DNA is TGTGCCAGCAGCCTGTACGACGAGCAGTACTTC.

This clone was detected only a few times. The chain links TRBV5-4 to TRBJ2-7, with D tentatively TRBD2 (5 bases). Per the germline V gene, CDR1 is SGHNT and CDR2 is YYREEE (reference sequence). CDR3 length: 12 amino acids. Trimming took off 7 bases at V and 5 bases at J, with 13 bases between the two ends. The CDR3 DNA sequence: TGTGCCAGCTCTCGGGGAGTGGACGAGCAGTACTTC. Amino acid sequence: CASSRGVDEQYF. The whole variable domain, filled in from reference TRBV5-4 and TRBJ2-7, reads ETGVTQSPTHLIKTRGQQVTLRCSSQSGHNTVSWYQQALGQGPQFIFQYYREEENGRGNFPPRFSGLQFPNYSSELNVNALELDDSALYLCASSRGVDEQYFGPGTRLTVT.

This chain links TRBV7-2 with TRBJ2-1, with D maybe TRBD1 (5 bases). V was pared by 1 base and J by 7 bases, with 14 bases between. Germline V gives CDR1 SGHTA, CDR2 FQGNSA. This CDR3 has 15 amino acids. The DNA of the CDR3 is TGTGCCAGCAGCTTAGGACAGTTGGAGCTAAATGAGCAGTTCTTC. This translates into CASSLGQLELNEQFF.

The chain employs TRBV20-1 and TRBJ1-5, with a weak D call TRBD1 (5 bases). Trimming shortened V by 3 bases and J by 3 bases, and 9 bases separated the two germline ends. The germline gives CDR1 DFQATT, CDR2 SNEGSKA (reference sequence). The CDR3 runs to 13 residues. The CDR3 nucleotides are TGCAGTGCTAGTGTGACAGCCAATCAGCCCCAGCATTTT. Residues: CSASVTANQPQHF.

This clone has more than one count but fewer than ten. The chain has TRBV10-1 and TRBJ2-3; tentatively, D is TRBD1 or TRBD2 (5 bases each). Trimming shortened V by 0 bases and J by 0 bases, and 10 bases separated the two germline ends. The CDR3 totals 16 residues. Germline values: CDR1 WNHNN, CDR2 SYGVQD (reference sequence). CDR3 region: CASSESGRTSTDTQYF. CDR3 DNA sequence: TGCGCCAGCAGTGAGTCGGGGCGGACTAGCACAGATACGCAGTATTTT.

J is TRBJ2-7 and V is TRBV5-1; 8 positions match TRBD1. After removal of 0 bases from V and 0 bases from J, the junction contained 5 bases not matched to a gene. The CDR3 is made up of 16 amino acids. Per germline, CDR1 SGHRS and CDR2 YFSETQ. CDR3 bases: TGCGCCAGCAGCTTGGGCCAGGGGGCCAACTCCTACGAGCAGTACTTC. Translating it yields CASSLGQGANSYEQYF.

This chain uses TRBV27 with TRBJ2-1, with D tentatively TRBD2 (6 bases). CDR1 and CDR2 from the germline V gene are MNHEY and SMNVEV (reference sequence). Trimming took 4 bases from V and 4 from J, leaving 11 bases between them. The CDR3 is 14 amino acids. CDR3 in DNA: TGTGCCAGCAGTTCGCGCGGGGCTTACAATGAGCAGTTCTTC. This encodes CASSSRGAYNEQFF.